These T cell receptor beta chains were read from a single sample in a study of cytotoxic CD8 clonotypes in ibrutinib-treated CLL. Clones were read by immunoSEQ multiplex PCR, and TCRdb kept only the in-frame ones, dropping some. The sample comprises about 49,000 clones, roughly two thirds of which are singletons, and 10% to 15% rests with the top ten. Sequenced here: PBMCs, sampled after 12 months of ibrutinib treatment. These receptors were taken from a human donor with chronic lymphocytic leukemia. The CDR3 runs from the conserved cysteine through the conserved F or W.

V gene	CDR3 protein
TRBV4-1	CASSGTEQFF
TRBV7-3	CASSLGDGANVLTF
TRBV4-1	CASSQGLHLAVGEKLFF
TRBV5-4	CASSREGTGENNEQFF
TRBV5-3	CAGSNQPQHF
TRBV6-5	CASSWTSGGPRETQYF
TRBV11-2	CASSLGQGELNTEAFF
TRBV7-3	CASSLGGLAKDTQYF
TRBV5-1	CASSPDGGDYGSLHF
TRBV4-2	CASSQDWSGGNTIYF
TRBV29-1	CSVEDRGRSIFNEQFF
TRBV18	CASSPTEDSYGYTF
TRBV5-4	CASSRTTNEKLFF
TRBV28	CASSSADSRDLGNTIYF
TRBV9	CASSYGPSGNTIYF